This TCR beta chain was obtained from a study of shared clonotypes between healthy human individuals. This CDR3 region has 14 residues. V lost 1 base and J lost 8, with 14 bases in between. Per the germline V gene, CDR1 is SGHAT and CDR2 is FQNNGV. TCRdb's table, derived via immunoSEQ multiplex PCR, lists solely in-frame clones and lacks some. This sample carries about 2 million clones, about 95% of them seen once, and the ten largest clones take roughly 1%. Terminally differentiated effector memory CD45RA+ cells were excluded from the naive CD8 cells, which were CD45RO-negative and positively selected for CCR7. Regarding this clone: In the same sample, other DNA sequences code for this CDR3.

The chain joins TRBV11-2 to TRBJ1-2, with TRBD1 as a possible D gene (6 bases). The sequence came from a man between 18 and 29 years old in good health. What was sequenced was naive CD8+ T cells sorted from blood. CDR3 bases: TGTGCCAGCAGCTTAGGCGGGGGGGCGGAGGGCTACACCTTC. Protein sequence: CASSLGGGAEGYTF.